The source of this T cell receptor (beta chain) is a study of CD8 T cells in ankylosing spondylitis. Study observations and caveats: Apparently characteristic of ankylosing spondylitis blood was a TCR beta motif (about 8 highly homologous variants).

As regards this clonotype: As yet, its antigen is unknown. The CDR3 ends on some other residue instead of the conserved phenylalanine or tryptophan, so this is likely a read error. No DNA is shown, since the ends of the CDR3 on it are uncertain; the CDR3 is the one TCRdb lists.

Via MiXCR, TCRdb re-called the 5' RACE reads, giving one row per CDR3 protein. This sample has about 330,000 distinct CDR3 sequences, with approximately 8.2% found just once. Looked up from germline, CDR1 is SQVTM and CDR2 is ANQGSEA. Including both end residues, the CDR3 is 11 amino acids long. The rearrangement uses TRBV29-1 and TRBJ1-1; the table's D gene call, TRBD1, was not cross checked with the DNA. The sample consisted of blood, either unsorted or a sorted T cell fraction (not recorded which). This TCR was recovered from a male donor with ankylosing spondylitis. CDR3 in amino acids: CSVDAQGAPIL.